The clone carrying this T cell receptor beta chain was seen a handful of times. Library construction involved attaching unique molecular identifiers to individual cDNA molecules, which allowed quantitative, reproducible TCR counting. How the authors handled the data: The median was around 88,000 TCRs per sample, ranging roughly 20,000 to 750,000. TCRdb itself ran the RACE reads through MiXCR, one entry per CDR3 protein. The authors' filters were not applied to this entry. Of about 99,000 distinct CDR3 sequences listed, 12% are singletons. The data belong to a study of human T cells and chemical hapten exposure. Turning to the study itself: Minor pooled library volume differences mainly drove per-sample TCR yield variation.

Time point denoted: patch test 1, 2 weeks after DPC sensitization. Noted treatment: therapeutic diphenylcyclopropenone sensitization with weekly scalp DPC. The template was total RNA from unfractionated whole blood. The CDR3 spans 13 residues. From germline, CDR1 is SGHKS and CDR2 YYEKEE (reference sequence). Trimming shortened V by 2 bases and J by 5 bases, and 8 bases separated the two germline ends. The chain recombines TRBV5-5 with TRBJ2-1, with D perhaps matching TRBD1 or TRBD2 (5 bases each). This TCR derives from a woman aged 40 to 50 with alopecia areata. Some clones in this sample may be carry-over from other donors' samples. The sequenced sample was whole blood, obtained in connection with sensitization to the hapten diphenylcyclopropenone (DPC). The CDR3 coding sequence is TGTGCCAGCAGCTTAAGAGGGGACAATGAGCAGTTCTTC. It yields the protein CASSLRGDNEQFF.